This T cell receptor (beta chain) was identified in a study of human T cells and chemical hapten exposure. Germline V gene sequence: CDR1 SNHLY, CDR2 FYNNEI. This CDR3 has 14 residues. Trimming took off 6 bases at V and 0 bases at J, with 8 bases between the two ends. From the RACE reads, TCRdb called clonotypes with MiXCR, one entry per CDR3 protein. The sample holds some 110,000 distinct CDR3 sequences, about 11% seen once. This clonotype was recorded at least ten times. Time point denoted: patch test 3, about 24 weeks after DPC sensitization. Stated treatment: therapeutic diphenylcyclopropenone sensitization with weekly scalp DPC.

The sequence derives from a woman aged 50 to 60 with alopecia areata. Some clones in this sample may be carry-over from other donors' samples. Sequenced material: whole blood, taken in connection with sensitization to the hapten diphenylcyclopropenone (DPC). The chain recombines TRBV2 with TRBJ2-2; no definite D call. CDR3 amino acids: CASRENANTGELFF. Here the CDR3 DNA reads TGTGCCAGCAGGGAAAACGCGAACACCGGGGAGCTGTTTTTT.